This TCR beta chain was sequenced in a study of shared clonotypes between healthy human individuals. The method was immunoSEQ multiplex PCR; TCRdb's version includes in-frame clones alone and lacks a portion of them. The repertoire consists of roughly 2,300,000 clones, with about 90% occurring once and the leading ten covering 0.37%. In the CD4+ fraction, cells were divided into CD45RA+ naive and CD45RA-negative memory subsets. Turning to this clone: Its antigen is unknown.

Unmatched junction bases numbered 3, after V lost 3 bases and J lost 4 bases. Germline assignment: CDR1 WNHNN and CDR2 SYGVQD (reference sequence). The CDR3 is 15 residues long. Overall study findings and caveats: Shared across a handful of donors were roughly 4.7% of the naive CD4 clonotypes.

The chain couples TRBV10-1 to TRBJ2-1; 10 bases align to TRBD2. The sequenced sample consisted of naive CD4+ T cells from PBMCs. The sample's subset: CD45RA+ positively selected. The TCR sequence derives from a man between 18 and 29 years old in good health. Some clones in this sample may be carry-over from other donors' samples. The CDR3 nucleotides read TGCGCCAGCAGTGAAGGACTAGCGGCTTACAATGAGCAGTTCTTC. This gives the protein CASSEGLAAYNEQFF.